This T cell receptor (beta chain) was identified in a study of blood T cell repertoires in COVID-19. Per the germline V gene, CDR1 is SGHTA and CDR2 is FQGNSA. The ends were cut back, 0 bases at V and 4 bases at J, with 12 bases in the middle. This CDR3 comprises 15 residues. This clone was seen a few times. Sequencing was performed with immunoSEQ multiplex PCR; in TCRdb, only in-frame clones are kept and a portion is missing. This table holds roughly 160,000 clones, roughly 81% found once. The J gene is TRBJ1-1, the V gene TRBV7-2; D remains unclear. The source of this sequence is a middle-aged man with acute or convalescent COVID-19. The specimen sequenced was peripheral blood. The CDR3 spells CASSLAPTRSTEAFF. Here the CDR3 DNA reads TGTGCCAGCAGCTTAGCGCCCACAAGGAGCACTGAAGCTTTCTTT.